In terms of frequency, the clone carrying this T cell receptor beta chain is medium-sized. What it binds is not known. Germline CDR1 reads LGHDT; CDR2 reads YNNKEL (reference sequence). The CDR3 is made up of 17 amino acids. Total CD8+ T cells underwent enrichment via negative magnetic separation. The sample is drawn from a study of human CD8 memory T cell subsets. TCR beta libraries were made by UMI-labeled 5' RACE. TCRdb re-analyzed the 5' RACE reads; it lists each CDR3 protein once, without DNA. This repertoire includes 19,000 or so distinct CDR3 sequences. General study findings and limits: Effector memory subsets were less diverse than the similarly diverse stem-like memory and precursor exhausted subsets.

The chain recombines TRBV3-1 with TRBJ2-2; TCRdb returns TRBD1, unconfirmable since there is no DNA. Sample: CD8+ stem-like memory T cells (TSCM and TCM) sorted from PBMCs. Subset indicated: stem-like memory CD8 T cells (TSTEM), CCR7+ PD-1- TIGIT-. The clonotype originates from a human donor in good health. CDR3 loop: CASSQGGQYIDTGELFF.